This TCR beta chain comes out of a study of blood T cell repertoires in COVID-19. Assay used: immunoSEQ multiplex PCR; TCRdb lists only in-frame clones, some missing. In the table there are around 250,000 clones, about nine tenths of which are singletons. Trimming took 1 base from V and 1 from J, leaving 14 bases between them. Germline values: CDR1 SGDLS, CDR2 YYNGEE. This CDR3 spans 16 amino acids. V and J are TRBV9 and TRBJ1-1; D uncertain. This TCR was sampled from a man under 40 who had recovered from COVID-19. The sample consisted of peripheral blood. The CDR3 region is CASSVNPSPGNTEAFF. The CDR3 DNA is TGTGCCAGCAGCGTAAATCCGAGCCCGGGGAACACTGAAGCTTTCTTT.